These 22 T cell receptor beta chains share one sample of origin, sequenced in a study of T cells in localized non-small cell lung cancer. Sequenced by immunoSEQ multiplex PCR; TCRdb stores in-frame clones only, minus some. The sample gives tens of thousands of clones, approximately 80% of which show up once; 17% is in the top ten. This sample comprised peripheral blood, obtained before any cancer treatment. These receptors were taken from an older male donor with stage III squamous cell lung carcinoma.

The gene calls are TRBV7-8 and TRBJ2-3, with 7 bases identical to TRBD1. Trimming removed 1 base from V and 3 bases from J; junction bases left unmatched: 1. This CDR3 has 14 amino acids. Germline CDR1 SGHVS, CDR2 FQNEAQ. This CDR3 reads CASSLDRGTDTQYF. CDR3 nucleotide sequence: TGTGCCAGCAGCTTAGACAGGGGAACAGATACGCAGTATTTT.

The CDR3 nucleotides are TGTGCCAGCAGTTACGACGGCCTTTCCTACGAGCAGTACTTC. It specifies CASSYDGLSYEQYF. The chain has TRBV6-6 and TRBJ2-7; no reliable D call. V gave up 2 bases and J gave up 1 base, with 9 bases separating them. Looked up from germline, CDR1 is MNHNY and CDR2 is SVGAGI (reference sequence). This CDR3 is built from 14 residues.

A single count supports this clone. The chain has TRBV5-6 and TRBJ2-7; D not certain. The V end was cut by 0 bases, the J end by 2 bases, with 6 bases between. Looked up from germline, CDR1 is SGHDT and CDR2 is YYEEEE. This CDR3 has 13 amino acids. CDR3: CASSLVGTYEQYF. CDR3 in DNA: TGTGCCAGCAGCTTGGTCGGTACCTACGAGCAGTACTTC.

V usage is TRBV4-1 and J usage is TRBJ2-1, with D possibly TRBD1 on 6 matching bases. Per germline, CDR1 MGHRA and CDR2 YSYEKL. The CDR3 contains 13 residues. V dropped 2 bases and J dropped 5 bases, with 7 bases sitting between them. This chain's CDR3 is CASSQRQDNEQFF. CDR3 nucleotides: TGCGCCAGCAGCCAACGACAGGACAATGAGCAGTTCTTC.

This clone has only one observation. The rearrangement links TRBV14 to TRBJ1-3; the match to TRBD1 covers 9 bases. Germline CDR1 is SGHDN and CDR2 is FVKESK. J was trimmed by 3 bases and V by 4 bases; bases with no gene match: 7. The CDR3 contains 16 residues. DNA of the CDR3: TGTGCCAGCAGCCCCTTGGACAGGGGAGATGGAAACACCATATATTTT. Its translation is CASSPLDRGDGNTIYF.

This sequence joins TRBV10-1 and TRBJ2-1; a possible D gene is TRBD1 (5 bases). In germline, CDR1 is WNHNN, CDR2 SYGVQD (reference sequence). The CDR3 is made up of 15 amino acids. V was trimmed by 0 bases and J by 5 bases, leaving 11 bases between them. The CDR3 DNA sequence: TGCGCCAGCAGTGAGTCCAGACAGAGTAACAATGAGCAGTTCTTC. It is translated as CASSESRQSNNEQFF.

The chain employs TRBV19 and TRBJ1-5; TRBD1 might be the D (5 bases). The CDR3 is 13 residues long. Germline lookup yields CDR1 LNHDA and CDR2 SQIVND (reference sequence). The V gene lost 3 bases and the J gene lost 7 bases, with 10 bases spanning the gap. The CDR3 loop is CASSIWGDQPQHF. The CDR3 bases are TGTGCCAGTAGTATCTGGGGGGACCAGCCCCAGCATTTT.

The chain links TRBV14 to TRBJ2-1; 7 positions agree with TRBD2. CDR1 is SGHDN, CDR2 FVKESK, per germline. The CDR3 consists of 15 residues. Unmatched junction bases numbered 15, after V lost 7 bases and J lost 9 bases. The chain's CDR3 is CASNPSSGIWVEQFF. In DNA form, the CDR3 reads TGTGCCAGCAACCCGTCCAGCGGGATATGGGTTGAGCAGTTCTTC.

The chain uses TRBV11-2 and TRBJ2-1; a possible D gene is TRBD2 (6 bases). CDR3 length: 15 residues. V shed 2 bases and J shed 2 bases, with 10 bases lying between them. The germline V gene encodes CDR1 SGHAT and CDR2 FQNNGV. CDR3 residues: CASSLLAFAYNEQFF. CDR3 nucleotide sequence: TGTGCCAGCAGCTTACTAGCGTTCGCCTACAATGAGCAGTTCTTC.

This clone came up a few times. This chain joins TRBV27 and TRBJ2-7; 7 bases are a match to TRBD1. CDR3 length: 13 amino acids. Germline lookup yields CDR1 MNHEY and CDR2 SMNVEV (reference sequence). Trimming removed 8 bases from V and 4 bases from J; junction bases left unmatched: 8. This CDR3 is CASRVTGRYEQYF. CDR3 sequence (DNA): TGTGCCAGCCGCGTGACAGGGCGGTACGAGCAGTACTTC.

The DNA of the CDR3 is TGCAGTGGTAAAAGCACAGATACGCAGTATTTT. Translated: CSGKSTDTQYF. The chain joins TRBV20-1 to TRBJ2-3; D gene unclear. The CDR3 length is 11 residues. V lost 7 bases, J lost 0 bases, and 5 bases lay in between. CDR1 DFQATT and CDR2 SNEGSKA come from the germline V gene (reference sequence).

Notes on this clone: At one end, the junction sequence differs from germline, possibly due to a read error. J is TRBJ2-5 and V is TRBV6-6; 10 bases match TRBD1. The CDR3 is made up of 13 amino acids. CDR1 is MNHNY and CDR2 is SVGAGI in the germline V gene (reference sequence). The CDR3 loop is CASSDPGTGAPNF. CDR3 DNA sequence: TGTGCCAGCAGTGACCCCGGGACAGGGGCGCCCAACTTC.

CDR3 protein: CAWRLAGGIETQYF. The CDR3 coding sequence is TGTGCCTGGCGACTAGCGGGTGGGATAGAGACCCAGTACTTC. This chain joins TRBV30 and TRBJ2-5, with 10 bases that match TRBD2. V lost 5 bases to trimming and J lost 4 bases; unmatched junction nucleotides: 7. The germline CDR1 and CDR2 sequences are GTSNPN and SVGIG (reference sequence). The CDR3 consists of 14 residues.

This clone was seen a handful of times. V gene TRBV11-2 combines with J gene TRBJ2-2; D is perhaps TRBD2 (5 bases). Trimming removed 7 bases at V and 5 bases at J, with 14 bases between. The length of the CDR3 is 14 residues. The germline V gene encodes CDR1 SGHAT and CDR2 FQNNGV. The CDR3 loop is CASNPGGVTGELFF. The CDR3 DNA reads as TGTGCCAGCAACCCCGGAGGAGTAACCGGGGAGCTGTTTTTT. Supplemented by reference TRBV11-2 and TRBJ2-2, the full variable domain reads EAGVAQSPRYKIIEKRQSVAFWCNPISGHATLYWYQQILGQGPKLLIQFQNNGVVDDSQLPKDRFSAERLKGVDSTLKIQPAKLEDSAVYLCASNPGGVTGELFFGEGSRLTVL.

The gene calls are TRBV5-1 and TRBJ2-5, with 8 bases that match TRBD1. CDR1 is SGHRS, CDR2 YFSETQ, per germline. Trimming took 0 bases from V and 4 from J; bases not matched to a gene: 5. The CDR3 is 15 amino acids. For the CDR3, the DNA is TGCGCCAGCAGCTTGGCTACAGGGGGAGCAGAGACCCAGTACTTC. Amino acid sequence: CASSLATGGAETQYF.

This chain uses TRBV4-2 with TRBJ1-1; TRBD1 is a possible D gene (5 bases). Trimming stripped 0 bases from V and 6 bases from J, with 11 bases between. The length of the CDR3 is 14 residues. CDR1 LGHNA and CDR2 YNFKEQ come from the germline V gene. The CDR3: CASSQETGGAEAFF. The CDR3 coding sequence is TGTGCCAGCAGCCAAGAGACGGGAGGGGCTGAAGCTTTCTTT.

This clone occurred once. The chain carries TRBV2 and TRBJ1-4; tentatively, D is TRBD1 (6 bases). The V gene's germline CDR1 is SNHLY and CDR2 FYNNEI. The CDR3 is made up of 15 amino acids. Trimming took 5 bases from V and 7 from J, leaving 17 bases between them. For the CDR3, the DNA is TGTGCCAGCAGTACCCCCGGCCCCAGGGGTGAAAAACTGTTTTTT. Translated, it gives CASSTPGPRGEKLFF.

The genes are TRBV29-1 and TRBJ2-5, with 7 positions matching TRBD2. Germline V gene lookup returns CDR1 SQVTM and CDR2 ANQGSEA. The CDR3 consists of 15 residues. The ends lost 8 bases at V and 0 bases at J; junction bases unmatched: 12. CDR3 DNA sequence: TGCAGCACCCCCGGGGGGAGTCCCAACCAAGAGACCCAGTACTTC. It codes for CSTPGGSPNQETQYF.

This clone was seen only a few times. The chain has TRBV5-1 and TRBJ2-7, with 8 bases fitting TRBD2. Per germline, CDR1 SGHRS and CDR2 YFSETQ. With V trimmed by 2 bases and J by 0 bases, 4 bases remained unmatched. The CDR3 runs to 15 residues. CDR3 coding DNA: TGCGCCAGCAGCTTATTAGCGGGGAACTCCTACGAGCAGTACTTC. This sequence encodes CASSLLAGNSYEQYF.

DNA of the CDR3: TGTGCCAGCAGTTGGAATACTAATTCACCCCTCCACTTT. It codes for CASSWNTNSPLHF. V and J are TRBV5-6 and TRBJ1-6; D is undetermined. Germline CDR1 reads SGHDT; CDR2 reads YYEEEE. V gave up 5 bases and J gave up 6 bases, with 9 bases separating them. This CDR3 spans 13 amino acids.

CDR3: CASSSRLDPGELFF. In nucleotides, the CDR3 is TGTGCCAGCAGCTCGAGACTAGACCCCGGGGAGCTGTTTTTT. J is TRBJ2-2 and V is TRBV7-6, with D maybe TRBD2 (6 bases). The V end was cut by 4 bases, the J end by 6 bases, with 12 bases between. The germline CDR1 and CDR2 sequences are SGHVS and FNYEAQ. The length of the CDR3 is 14 residues.

This clone was seen a handful of times. V is TRBV5-1 and J is TRBJ2-1; D could derive from TRBD1 or TRBD2 (5 bases each). The V gene lost 0 bases and the J gene lost 6 bases, with 7 bases spanning the gap. Germline V gives CDR1 SGHRS, CDR2 YFSETQ. The CDR3 extends over 13 amino acids. The CDR3 bases are TGCGCCAGCAGCTTGGGGGGGATCAATGAGCAGTTCTTC. This sequence encodes CASSLGGINEQFF.